This is a list of T cell receptor beta chains from one sample in a study of cytomegalovirus exposure and HLA in healthy donors. TCRdb's table, derived via immunoSEQ multiplex PCR, lists solely in-frame clones and lacks some. The table shows some 160,000 clones, with over 75% occurring only once. The sequenced material came from PBMCs. These receptors all come from a woman in her fifties or sixties in good health and CMV-seronegative. CDR3s include the opening cysteine and the closing phenylalanine or tryptophan. D genes are given only for firm matches. The size field is filled for only some rows; it gives once, few, many or a size class.

clone_size j_call d_call cdr3_length v_call cdr3_nt cdr3_aa
- TRBJ2-1 - 14 TRBV28 TGTGCCAGCAGTTTCCGAGAAACCTACAATGAGCAGTTCTTC CASSFRETYNEQFF
few TRBJ2-5 TRBD2 19 TRBV18 TGTGCCAGCTCACCAAGAGGGACTAGCGGAGCCCGGCGGGGAGAGACCCAGTACTTC CASSPRGTSGARRGETQYF
- TRBJ2-7 - 14 TRBV11-2 TGTGCCAGCAGTCTAACCTCAGGGGACGACGAGCAGTACTTC CASSLTSGDDEQYF
- TRBJ1-2 - 13 TRBV6-1 TGTGCCAGCAGTCTGGACGGACTCTATGGCTACACCTTC CASSLDGLYGYTF
- TRBJ1-2 - 14 TRBV11-3 TGTGCCAGCAGCAAAGATCACAGCCCGGGGGGCTACACCTTC CASSKDHSPGGYTF
- TRBJ1-4 - 14 TRBV4-3 TGCGCCAGCAGCCAAGAAAGGGGAAGCGAAAAACTGTTTTTT CASSQERGSEKLFF
once TRBJ1-5 TRBD1 15 TRBV4-1 TGCGCCAGCAGCCAAGAGGACAGGCACAATCAGCCCCAGCATTTT CASSQEDRHNQPQHF
- TRBJ1-1 - 11 TRBV19 TGTGCCAGTAGTCCGGGGGTCGGGGCTTTCTTT CASSPGVGAFF
- TRBJ2-3 TRBD2 16 TRBV7-8 TGTGCCAGCAGCTCGGGACTAGGGCCTAGCACAGATACGCAGTATTTT CASSSGLGPSTDTQYF
- TRBJ2-7 - 13 TRBV5-6 TGTGCCAGCAGCTTGGGATTCGGGTACGAGCAGTACTTC CASSLGFGYEQYF
once TRBJ2-7 - 11 TRBV5-4 TGTGCCAGCAGCTTGGCTAGCGAGCAGTACTTC CASSLASEQYF